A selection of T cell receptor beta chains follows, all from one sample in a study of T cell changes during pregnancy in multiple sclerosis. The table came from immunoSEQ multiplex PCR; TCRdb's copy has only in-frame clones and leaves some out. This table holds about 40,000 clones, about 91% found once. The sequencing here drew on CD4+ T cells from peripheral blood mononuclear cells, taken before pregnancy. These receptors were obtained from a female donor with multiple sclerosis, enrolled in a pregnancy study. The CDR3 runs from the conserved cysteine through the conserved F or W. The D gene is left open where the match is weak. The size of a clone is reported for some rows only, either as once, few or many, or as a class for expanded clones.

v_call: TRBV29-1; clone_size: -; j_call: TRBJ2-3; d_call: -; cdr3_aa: CSVPLRGSPDTQYF; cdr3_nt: TGCAGCGTCCCTCTTAGGGGGAGTCCAGATACGCAGTATTTT
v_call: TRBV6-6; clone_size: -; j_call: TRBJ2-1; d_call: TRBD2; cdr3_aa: CASRGAGVGGHEQFF; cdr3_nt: TGTGCCAGCAGGGGCGCGGGGGTCGGGGGACATGAGCAGTTCTTC
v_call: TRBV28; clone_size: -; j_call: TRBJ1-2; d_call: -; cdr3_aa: CASSPGGQELYGYTF; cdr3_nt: TGTGCCAGCAGTCCAGGCGGGCAGGAACTCTATGGCTACACCTTC
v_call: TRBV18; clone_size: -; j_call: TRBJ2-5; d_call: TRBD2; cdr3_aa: CASSPQVGDSGTGSLETQYF; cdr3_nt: TGTGCCAGCTCACCACAGGTTGGAGATAGCGGGACCGGGTCATTAGAGACCCAGTACTTC
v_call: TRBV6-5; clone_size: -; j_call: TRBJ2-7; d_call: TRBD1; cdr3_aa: CASSYSRQGSSYEQYF; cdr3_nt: TGTGCCAGCAGTTACTCCAGACAGGGCAGCTCCTACGAGCAGTACTTC
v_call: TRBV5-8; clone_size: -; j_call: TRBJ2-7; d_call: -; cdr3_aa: CASSLHRVQSYEQYF; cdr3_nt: TGTGCCAGCAGCCTACACAGGGTCCAGTCCTACGAGCAGTACTTC
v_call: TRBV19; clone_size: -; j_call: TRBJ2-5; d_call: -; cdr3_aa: CASSMGAVGSQETQYF; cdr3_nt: TGTGCCAGTAGTATGGGGGCAGTGGGTAGCCAGGAGACCCAGTACTTC
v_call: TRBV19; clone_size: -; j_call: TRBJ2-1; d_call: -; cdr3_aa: CASSILVGVLHNEQFF; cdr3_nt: TGTGCCAGTAGTATATTAGTGGGAGTTCTCCACAATGAGCAGTTCTTC
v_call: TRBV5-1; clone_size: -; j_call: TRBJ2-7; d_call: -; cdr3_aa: CASSFSPGTHSYEQYF; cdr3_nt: TGCGCCAGCAGCTTTTCTCCCGGGACACATTCCTACGAGCAGTACTTC
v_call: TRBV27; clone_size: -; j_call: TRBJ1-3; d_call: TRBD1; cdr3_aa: CASSPGQGVSGNTIYF; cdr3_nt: TGTGCCAGCAGTCCTGGACAGGGAGTCTCTGGAAACACCATATATTTT
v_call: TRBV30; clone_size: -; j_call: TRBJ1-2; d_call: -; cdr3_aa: CAWSWPSSSVFYGYTF; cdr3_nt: TGTGCCTGGAGTTGGCCATCTAGCAGTGTATTCTATGGCTACACCTTC
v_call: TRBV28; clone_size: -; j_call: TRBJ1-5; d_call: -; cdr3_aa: CASSFPRGGGNQPQHF; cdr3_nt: TGTGCCAGCAGTTTCCCCAGGGGTGGGGGCAATCAGCCCCAGCATTTT
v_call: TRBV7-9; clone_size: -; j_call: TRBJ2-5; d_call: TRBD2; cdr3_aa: CASSLDTGGQETQYF; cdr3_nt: TGTGCCAGCAGCTTAGATACGGGGGGGCAAGAGACCCAGTACTTC
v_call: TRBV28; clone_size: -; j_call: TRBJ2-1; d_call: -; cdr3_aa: CASSLTAGFDNEQFF; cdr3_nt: TGTGCCAGCAGTTTAACCGCAGGTTTCGACAATGAGCAGTTCTTC
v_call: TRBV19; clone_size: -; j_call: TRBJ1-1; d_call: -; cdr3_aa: CASRIQGGTEAFF; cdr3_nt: TGTGCCAGTAGGATACAGGGCGGCACTGAAGCTTTCTTT
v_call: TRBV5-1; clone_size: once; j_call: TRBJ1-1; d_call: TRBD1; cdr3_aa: CASSRDRSHTEAFF; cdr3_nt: TGCGCCAGCAGCCGGGACAGGTCCCACACTGAAGCTTTCTTT
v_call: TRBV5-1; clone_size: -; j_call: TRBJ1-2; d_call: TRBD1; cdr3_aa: CASSSQGPDHYGYTF; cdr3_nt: TGCGCCAGCAGCTCACAGGGGCCGGATCACTATGGCTACACCTTC
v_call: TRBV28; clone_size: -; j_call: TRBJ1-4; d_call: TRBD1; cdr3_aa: CASRYRGRTEKLFF; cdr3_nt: TGTGCCAGCAGATACAGGGGGCGAACTGAAAAACTGTTTTTT
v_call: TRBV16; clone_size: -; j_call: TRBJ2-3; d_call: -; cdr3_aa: CASSQQGGRTDTQYF; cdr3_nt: TGTGCCAGCAGCCAACAGGGGGGAAGGACAGATACGCAGTATTTT
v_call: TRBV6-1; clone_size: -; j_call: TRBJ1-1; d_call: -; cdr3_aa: CATERFISEAFF; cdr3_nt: TGTGCCACTGAGCGCTTCATTTCTGAAGCTTTCTTT
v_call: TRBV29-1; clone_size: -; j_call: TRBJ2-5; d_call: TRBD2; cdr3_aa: CSVVGRAGETQYF; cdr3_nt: TGCAGCGTTGTCGGGAGGGCCGGAGAGACCCAGTACTTC
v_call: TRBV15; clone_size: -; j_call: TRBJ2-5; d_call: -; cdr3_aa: CATSSRTAQETQYF; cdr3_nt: TGTGCCACCAGCAGTAGGACAGCCCAAGAGACCCAGTACTTC
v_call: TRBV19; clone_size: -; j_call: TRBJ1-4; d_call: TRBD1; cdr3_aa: CASRGQRFNEKLFF; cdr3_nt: TGTGCCAGCCGGGGACAGCGATTTAATGAAAAACTGTTTTTT
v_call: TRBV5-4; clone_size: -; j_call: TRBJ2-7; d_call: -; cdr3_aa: CASSLGDTYEQYF; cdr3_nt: TGTGCCAGCAGCTTGGGGGACACCTACGAGCAGTACTTC
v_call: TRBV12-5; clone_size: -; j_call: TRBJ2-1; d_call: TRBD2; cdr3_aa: CASGLAGLANNEQFF; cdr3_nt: TGTGCTAGTGGTTTGGCGGGACTAGCCAACAATGAGCAGTTCTTC
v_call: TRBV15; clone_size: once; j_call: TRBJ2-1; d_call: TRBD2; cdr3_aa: CATSRVSGRAGQVF; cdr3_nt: TGTGCCACCAGCAGAGTAAGCGGGAGGGCAGGGCAGGTCTTC
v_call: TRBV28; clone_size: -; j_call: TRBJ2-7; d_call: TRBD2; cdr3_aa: CATRGVPEQYF; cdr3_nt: TGTGCCACCCGGGGGGTCCCCGAGCAGTACTTC
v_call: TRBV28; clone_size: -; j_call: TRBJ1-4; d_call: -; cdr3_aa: CASSGVINEKLFF; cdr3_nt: TGTGCCAGCAGTGGAGTTATTAATGAAAAACTGTTTTTT
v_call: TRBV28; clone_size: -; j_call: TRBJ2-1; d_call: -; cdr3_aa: CASSSSAGGSYNEQFF; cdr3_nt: -
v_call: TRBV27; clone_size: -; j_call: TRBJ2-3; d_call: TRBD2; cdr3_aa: CASSHRARGTSGRALGFSDTQYF; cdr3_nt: TGTGCCAGCAGCCACAGGGCCCGGGGCACTAGCGGGAGGGCCCTCGGGTTCTCAGATACGCAGTATTTT
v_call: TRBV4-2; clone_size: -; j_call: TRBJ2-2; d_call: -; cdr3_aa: CASSQEGTGTGELFF; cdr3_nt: TGTGCCAGCAGCCAAGAGGGGACTGGCACCGGGGAGCTGTTTTTT
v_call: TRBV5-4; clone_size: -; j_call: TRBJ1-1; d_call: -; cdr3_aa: CASSLNFLNTEAFF; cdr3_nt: TGTGCCAGCAGCTTAAACTTCCTGAACACTGAAGCTTTCTTT
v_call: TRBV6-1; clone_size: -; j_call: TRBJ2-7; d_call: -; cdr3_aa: CASRDPGYEQYF; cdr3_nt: TGTGCCAGCAGAGACCCAGGTTACGAGCAGTACTTC
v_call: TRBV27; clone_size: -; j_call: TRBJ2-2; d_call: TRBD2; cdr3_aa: CASQPLLAGGTGELFF; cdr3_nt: TGTGCCAGCCAACCTTTACTAGCGGGAGGGACCGGGGAGCTGTTTTTT
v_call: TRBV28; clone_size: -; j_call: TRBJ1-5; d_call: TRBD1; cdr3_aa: CASSGLGQNNQPQHF; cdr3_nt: TGTGCCAGCAGCGGTTTGGGACAGAACAATCAGCCCCAGCATTTT
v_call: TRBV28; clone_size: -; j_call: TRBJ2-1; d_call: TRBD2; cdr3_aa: CASRGLALYNEQFF; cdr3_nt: TGTGCCAGCCGAGGACTAGCCCTATACAATGAGCAGTTCTTC
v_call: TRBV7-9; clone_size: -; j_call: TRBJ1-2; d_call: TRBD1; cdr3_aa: CASSWQGASDGYTF; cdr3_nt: TGTGCCAGCAGCTGGCAGGGGGCTTCGGATGGCTACACCTTC
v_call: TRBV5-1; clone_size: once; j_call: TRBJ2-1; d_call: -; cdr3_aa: CASSSLGGEQFF; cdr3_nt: TGCGCCAGCAGCTCCCTGGGAGGTGAGCAGTTCTTC
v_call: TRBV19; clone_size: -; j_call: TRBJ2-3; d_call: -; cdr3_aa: CASRAGTAADTQYF; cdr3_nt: TGTGCCAGTAGGGCGGGGACCGCGGCAGATACGCAGTATTTT
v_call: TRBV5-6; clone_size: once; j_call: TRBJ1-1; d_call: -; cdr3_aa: CASSLGAGARDTEAFF; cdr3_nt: TGTGCCAGCAGCTTGGGGGCGGGGGCGCGGGACACTGAAGCTTTCTTT
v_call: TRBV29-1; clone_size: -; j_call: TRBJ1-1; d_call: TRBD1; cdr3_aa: CSGSRGLDTEAFF; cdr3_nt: TGCAGCGGCTCCAGGGGGTTGGACACTGAAGCTTTCTTT
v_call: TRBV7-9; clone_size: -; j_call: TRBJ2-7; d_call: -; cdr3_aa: CASSYSGHGREFYEQYF; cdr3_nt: TGTGCCAGCAGTTACTCGGGACACGGGCGGGAGTTCTACGAGCAGTACTTC